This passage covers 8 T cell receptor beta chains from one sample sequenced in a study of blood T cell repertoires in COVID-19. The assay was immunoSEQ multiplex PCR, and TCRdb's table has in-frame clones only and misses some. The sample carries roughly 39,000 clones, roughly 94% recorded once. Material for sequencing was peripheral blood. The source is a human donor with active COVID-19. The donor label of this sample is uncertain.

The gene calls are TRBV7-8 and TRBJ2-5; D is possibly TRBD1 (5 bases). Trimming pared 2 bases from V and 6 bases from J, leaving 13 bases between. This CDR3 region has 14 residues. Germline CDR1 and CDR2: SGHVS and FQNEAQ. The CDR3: CASSLSSGKKTQYF. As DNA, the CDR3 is TGTGCCAGCAGCTTATCATCAGGGAAGAAGACCCAGTACTTC. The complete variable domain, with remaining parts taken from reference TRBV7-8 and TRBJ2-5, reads GAGVSQSPRYKVAKRGQDVALRCDPISGHVSLFWYQQALGQGPEFLTYFQNEAQLDKSGLPSDRFFAERPEGSVSTLKIQRTQQEDSAVYLCASSLSSGKKTQYFGPGTRLLVL.

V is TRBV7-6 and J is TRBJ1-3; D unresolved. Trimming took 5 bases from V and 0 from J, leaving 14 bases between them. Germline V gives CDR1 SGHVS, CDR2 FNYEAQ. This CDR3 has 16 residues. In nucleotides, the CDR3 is TGTGCCAGCAGCCTCAGTTGGGCCGCCTCTGGAAACACCATATATTTT. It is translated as CASSLSWAASGNTIYF.

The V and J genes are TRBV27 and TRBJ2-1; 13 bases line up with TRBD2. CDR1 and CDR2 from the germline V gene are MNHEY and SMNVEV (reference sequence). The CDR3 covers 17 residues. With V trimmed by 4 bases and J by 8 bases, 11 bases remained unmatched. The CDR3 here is CASSSRTSGRLWDEQFF. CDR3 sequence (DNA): TGTGCCAGCAGTTCGAGGACTAGCGGGAGACTTTGGGATGAGCAGTTCTTC.

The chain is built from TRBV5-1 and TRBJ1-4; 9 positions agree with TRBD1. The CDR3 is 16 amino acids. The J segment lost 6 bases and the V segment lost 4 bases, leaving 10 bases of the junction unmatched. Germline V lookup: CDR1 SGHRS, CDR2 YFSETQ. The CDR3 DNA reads TGCGCCAGCAGCGTAACAGGGGGCGGGGAAGATGAAAAACTGTTTTTT. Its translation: CASSVTGGGEDEKLFF.

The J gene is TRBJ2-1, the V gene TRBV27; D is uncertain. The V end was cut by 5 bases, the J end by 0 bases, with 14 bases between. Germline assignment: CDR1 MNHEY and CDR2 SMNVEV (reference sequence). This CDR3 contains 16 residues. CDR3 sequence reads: CASSEIRGPSYNEQFF. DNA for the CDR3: TGTGCCAGCAGTGAGATACGCGGTCCCTCCTACAATGAGCAGTTCTTC.

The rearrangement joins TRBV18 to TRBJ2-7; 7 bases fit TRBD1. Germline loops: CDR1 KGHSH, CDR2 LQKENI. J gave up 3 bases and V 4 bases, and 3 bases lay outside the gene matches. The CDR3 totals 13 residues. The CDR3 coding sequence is TGTGCCAGCTCACTCGGGACAGACTACGAGCAGTACTTC. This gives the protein CASSLGTDYEQYF.

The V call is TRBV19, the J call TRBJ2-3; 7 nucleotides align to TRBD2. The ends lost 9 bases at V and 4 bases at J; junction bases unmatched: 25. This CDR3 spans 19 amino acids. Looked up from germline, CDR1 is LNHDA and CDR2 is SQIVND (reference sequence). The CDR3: CAREPVWSSGELLPDTQYF. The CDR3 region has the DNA TGTGCCAGAGAACCCGTTTGGTCTAGCGGCGAGTTACTTCCAGATACGCAGTATTTT.

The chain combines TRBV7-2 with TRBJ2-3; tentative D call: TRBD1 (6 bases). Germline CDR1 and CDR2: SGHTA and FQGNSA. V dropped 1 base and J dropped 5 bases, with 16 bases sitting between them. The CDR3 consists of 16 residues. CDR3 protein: CASSLGRSRGLDTQYF. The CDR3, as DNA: TGTGCCAGCAGCTTAGGTCGGAGCAGGGGTTTAGATACGCAGTATTTT.